This TCR beta chain was documented in a study of vaccination and CD4 T cells after COVID-19. About the research overall: At day 14 and again at days 161 to 241 post-vaccination, a few convalescent patients were sampled. Overlapping peptides covering the spike proteins of SARS-CoV-2, HCoV-NL63, HCoV-OC43 and HCoV-229E were added to stimulate cells.

Cultured CD4+ T-cell DNA underwent Oncomine TCR Beta short-read sequencing. TCRdb fed the PCR reads into MiXCR, producing one record per CDR3 protein. There are under 30,000 distinct CDR3 sequences in the sample; about 35% occur only once, and approximately 3.1% lies in the top ten. This clonotype was observed a handful of times. Its antigen is unidentified. This sample's time point: late sampling 161 to 241 days after vaccination in a few convalescent patients. Stated treatment: roughly 10-day PBMC culture with coronavirus spike peptide pools or control peptides (ViraFEST assay). The sequencing used CD4+ T cells from blood, cultured in vitro, collected about 7 months after SARS-CoV-2 vaccination. The TCR originated in a human donor who had recovered from COVID-19.

CDR3 sequence (DNA): TGTGCCAGCAGCCCCTGGGGGAACTACGAGCAGTACTTC. Residues: CASSPWGNYEQYF. This sequence joins TRBV7-2 and TRBJ2-7; D may match TRBD1 or TRBD2 (5 bases each). The CDR3 runs 13 residues. V lost 5 bases, J lost 3 bases, and 11 bases lay in between. CDR1 is SGHTA, CDR2 FQGNSA, per germline.